Listed here is a single T cell receptor (beta chain). Antigen: not known. TCRdb analysed the reads with MiXCR anew, one entry per CDR3 protein. The top ten hold about 2.5% of the sample, which has 60,000 or so distinct CDR3 sequences, 21% seen once. The record originates from a study of lung T cells in sarcoidosis with Löfgren's syndrome. Study observations and caveats: TRBV2 was the preferred pairing partner of TRAV12-1, with similar CDR3s. Shared TRAV12-1 and TRBV2 CDR3 motifs were reported across several patients.

The CDR3 is made up of 14 amino acids. In germline, CDR1 is SGHRS, CDR2 YFSETQ. Trimming left V 6 bases short and J 0 bases short, with 11 bases between. The chain combines TRBV5-1 with TRBJ2-3, with D perhaps TRBD2 (5 bases). The sequenced sample consisted of CD4+ T cells from PBMCs. This receptor was identified in a human donor with sarcoidosis (Löfgren's syndrome or another form), or a control subject (not recorded which). Here the CDR3 reads CASKIRTSTDTQYF. The CDR3 coding sequence is TGCGCCAGCAAAATACGGACTAGCACAGATACGCAGTATTTT.